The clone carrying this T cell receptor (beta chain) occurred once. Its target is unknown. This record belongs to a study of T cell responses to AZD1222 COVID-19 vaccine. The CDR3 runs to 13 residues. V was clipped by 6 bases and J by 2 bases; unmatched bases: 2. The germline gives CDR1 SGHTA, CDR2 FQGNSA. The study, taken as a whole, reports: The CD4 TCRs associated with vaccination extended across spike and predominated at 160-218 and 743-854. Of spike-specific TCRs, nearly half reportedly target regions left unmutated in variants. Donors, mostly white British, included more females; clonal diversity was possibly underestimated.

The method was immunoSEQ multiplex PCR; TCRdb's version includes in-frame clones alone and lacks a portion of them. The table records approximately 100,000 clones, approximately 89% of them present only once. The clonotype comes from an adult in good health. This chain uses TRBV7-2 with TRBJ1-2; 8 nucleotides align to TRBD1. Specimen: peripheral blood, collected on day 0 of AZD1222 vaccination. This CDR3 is CASSGQGNYGYTF. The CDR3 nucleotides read TGTGCCAGCAGTGGACAGGGAAACTATGGCTACACCTTC.